The subject of this entry is one T cell receptor (beta chain). What it binds is not known. The record originates from a study of beta chain features in type 1 diabetes. The authors reverse transcribed all of the isolated RNA, so sequencing captured expressed TCRB transcripts. Libraries were prepared by immunoSEQ multiplex PCR; TCRdb keeps only in-frame clonotypes and omits some of them. The profile covers more than 100,000 clones, with under 30% appearing a single time and more than 0.45% taken by the ten largest. Via CD45RO/CCR7/CD25/CD127/CD95/CD27, cells of the CD4+ naive, central memory, regulatory and stem cell-like memory subsets were sorted. Germline-derived CDR1 and CDR2 are LGHNA and YSLEER. This CDR3 region has 15 residues. Trimming took off 1 base at V and 0 bases at J, with 9 bases between the two ends. General study points: Shorter templates might be favored by PCR, and equally so in patients and in controls. Moderate yet significant TCRB CDR3 shortening was seen in Type 1 diabetes patients in all four CD4+ subsets. Type 1 diabetes patients had VDJ junctions that carried fewer insertions and more deletions. Patients' naive, central memory and regulatory TCRB repertoires appeared more alike than those of healthy donors.

Material: central memory CD4+ T cells from blood. The chain uses TRBV4-3 and TRBJ1-1; D not resolved. This receptor was identified in a woman younger than 30 with type 1 diabetes. This CDR3 reads CASSQVLSLNTEAFF. CDR3 bases: TGCGCCAGCAGCCAAGTCTTATCTCTGAACACTGAAGCTTTCTTT.